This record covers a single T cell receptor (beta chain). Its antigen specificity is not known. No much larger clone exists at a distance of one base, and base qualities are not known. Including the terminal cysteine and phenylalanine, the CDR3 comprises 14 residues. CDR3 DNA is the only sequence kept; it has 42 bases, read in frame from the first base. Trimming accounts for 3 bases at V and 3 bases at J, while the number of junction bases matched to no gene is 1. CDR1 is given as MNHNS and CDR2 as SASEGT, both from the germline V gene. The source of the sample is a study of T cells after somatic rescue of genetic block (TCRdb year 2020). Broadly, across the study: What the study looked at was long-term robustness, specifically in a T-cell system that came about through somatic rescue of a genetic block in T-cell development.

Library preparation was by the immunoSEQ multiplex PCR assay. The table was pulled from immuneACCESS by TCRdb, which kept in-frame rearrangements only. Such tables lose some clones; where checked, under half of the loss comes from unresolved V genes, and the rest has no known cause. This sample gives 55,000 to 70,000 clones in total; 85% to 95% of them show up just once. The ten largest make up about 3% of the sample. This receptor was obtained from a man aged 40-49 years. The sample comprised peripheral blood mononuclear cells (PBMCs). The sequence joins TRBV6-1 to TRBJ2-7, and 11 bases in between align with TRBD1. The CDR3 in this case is CASSEGTGGYEQYF. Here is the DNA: TGTGCCAGCAGTGAGGGGACAGGGGGCTACGAGCAGTACTTC.